These 29 T cell receptor beta chains were all obtained from the same sample, sequenced in a study of blood T cells in healthy people across ages (dated by TCRdb to between 2014 and 2017). The library was made by 5' RACE. The data were produced on an Illumina HiSeq 2500. A second PCR of roughly 7 to 12 cycles was performed with a sample-barcoded 5' primer and a J-beta primer mix. TCRdb passed the public sequencing reads through fastp at Q25 and MiXCR, retaining productive beta sequences. All rows with the same CDR3 protein become a single entry with the most common DNA and genes. This sample lists 1,500,000 or so distinct CDR3 sequences; 35% to 45% were detected once. Roughly 3.7% of the sample rests with the top ten. The specimen sequenced was blood. The source is a woman in her late teens or twenties in good health.

This clonotype was recorded once. This chain uses TRBV27 with TRBJ1-1; maybe TRBD1 (5 bases). The germline V and J ends were trimmed by 6 bases and 5 bases, with 16 bases remaining between them. The CDR3 contains 14 residues. Per germline, CDR1 MNHEY and CDR2 SMNVEV (reference sequence). CDR3 sequence: CASRGRGRKTEAFF. The CDR3 coding sequence is TGTGCCAGCAGGGGTAGGGGTCGGAAAACTGAAGCTTTCTTT.

The chain has TRBV3-1 and TRBJ2-5; no clear D. Deletions cut 3 bases from V and 11 bases from J, with 10 bases between. The CDR3 is made up of 11 amino acids. CDR1 is LGHDT, CDR2 YNNKEL, per germline (reference sequence). The CDR3 reads CASSQVRVQYF. The CDR3 nucleotides are TGTGCCAGCAGCCAGGTTCGGGTGCAGTACTTC.

This clonotype has more than one count but fewer than ten. The chain employs TRBV5-1 and TRBJ2-3; D is unresolved. Germline CDR1 reads SGHRS; CDR2 reads YFSETQ. With 4 bases removed from V and 3 bases from J, the gap between germline ends came to 12 bases. CDR3 length equals 14 residues. CDR3 region: CASSKAATTDTQYF. In DNA form, the CDR3 reads TGCGCCAGCAGCAAGGCCGCGACAACAGATACGCAGTATTTT.

This clonotype was recorded a few times. The J gene is TRBJ2-4, the V gene TRBV29-1, with 8 nucleotides matching TRBD1. V was clipped by 0 bases and J by 6 bases; unmatched bases: 4. CDR3 length: 14 amino acids. Germline assignment: CDR1 SQVTM and CDR2 ANQGSEA. The CDR3 coding sequence is TGCAGCGTTGAAGATCTAGGGACAGGAAACATTCAGTACTTC. Encoded protein: CSVEDLGTGNIQYF.

This chain uses TRBV15 with TRBJ2-1; 9 bases match TRBD2. The V gene's germline CDR1 is LNHNV and CDR2 YYDKDF (reference sequence). The CDR3 totals 18 residues. V lost 1 base, J lost 10 bases, and 17 bases stayed unmatched. Here the CDR3 reads CATSRGSGGTSSRDEQFF. In nucleotides, the CDR3 is TGTGCCACCAGCAGAGGGTCGGGCGGGACTAGCTCCCGTGACGAGCAGTTCTTC.

The rearrangement uses TRBV6-2 or TRBV6-3 and TRBJ1-6; TRBD1 matches 10 bases. Germline V gives CDR1 MNHEY, CDR2 SVGEGT. The CDR3 runs to 14 residues. Trimming cost V 6 bases and J 7 bases; bases outside gene matches: 3. The chain's CDR3 is CASRPDRGNSPLHF. The CDR3 DNA reads as TGTGCCAGCAGGCCGGACAGGGGGAATTCACCCCTCCACTTT.

CDR3 nucleotide sequence: TGTGCCAGCAGCCGACAGGGATTGAACACCGGGGAGCTGTTTTTT. Its translation is CASSRQGLNTGELFF. V usage is TRBV27 and J usage is TRBJ2-2; TRBD1 matches 7 bases. The germline V gene encodes CDR1 MNHEY and CDR2 SMNVEV (reference sequence). This CDR3 is built from 15 residues. The V segment lost 6 bases and the J segment 1 base; nucleotides outside the gene matches: 5.

Comments on this clonotype: This may arise from a read error, as a much more abundant clone is one base away. The rearrangement joins TRBV12-3 or TRBV12-4 to TRBJ2-3; TRBD2 might be the D (5 bases). This CDR3 has 15 amino acids. DNA for the CDR3: TGTGCCAGCAGTTTAGGTGCGGGTTACACAGAGACGCAGTATTTT. It encodes CASSLGAGYTETQYF.

This clonotype was seen more than once but under ten times. The chain recombines TRBV6-2 or TRBV6-3 with TRBJ2-1, with D maybe TRBD2 (5 bases). The CDR3 runs 11 residues. V lost 9 bases and J lost 7, with 10 bases in between. CDR1 MNHEY and CDR2 SVGEGT come from the germline V gene. The CDR3, as DNA: TGTGCCAGTGGACTGTTGAATGAGCAGTTCTTC. It codes for CASGLLNEQFF.

This clonotype was recorded many times. The chain uses TRBV7-2 and TRBJ1-5; D gene ambiguous. Between the trimmed V and J ends, which lost 5 bases and 7 bases, there was a span of 12 bases. Per the germline V gene, CDR1 is SGHTA and CDR2 is FQGNSA. This CDR3 contains 13 residues. The CDR3 bases are TGTGCCAGCAGCCTGGGAGATGGGCAGCCCCAGCATTTT. Protein product: CASSLGDGQPQHF.

This chain uses TRBV27 with TRBJ2-7; 7 nucleotides agree with TRBD2. Germline V gives CDR1 MNHEY, CDR2 SMNVEV (reference sequence). CDR3 length: 17 residues. V lost 5 bases, J lost 4 bases, and 17 bases stayed unmatched. In DNA form, the CDR3 reads TGTGCCAGCAGTCCCCGTGGGACTACCGGACTAACTTACGAGCAGTACTTC. Encoded protein: CASSPRGTTGLTYEQYF.

The sample holds a few counts of this clonotype. The rearrangement links TRBV10-3 to TRBJ1-1; no firm D call. Trimming shortened V by 3 bases and J by 10 bases, and 18 bases separated the two germline ends. CDR1 and CDR2 from the germline V gene are ENHRY and SYGVKD. This CDR3 spans 14 amino acids. As DNA, the CDR3 is TGTGCCATCAGTGATGGTGGCAACTCCCCGCTAGCTTTCTTT. As protein: CAISDGGNSPLAFF.

This clonotype was seen repeatedly, ten times or more. The chain employs TRBV4-2 and TRBJ2-3; 9 bases fit TRBD2. J gave up 1 base and V 0 bases, and 2 bases lay outside the gene matches. Germline V lookup: CDR1 LGHNA, CDR2 YNFKEQ. CDR3 length: 16 residues. This CDR3 is CASSQDPSGGTDTQYF. The CDR3 DNA reads as TGTGCCAGCAGCCAAGATCCTAGCGGGGGCACAGATACGCAGTATTTT.

This rearrangement joins TRBV7-9 to TRBJ1-2; 10 bases line up with TRBD1. CDR1 and CDR2 (germline): SEHNR, FQNEAQ (reference sequence). The CDR3 extends over 18 amino acids. With V trimmed by 3 bases and J by 0 bases, 10 bases remained unmatched. CDR3 sequence (DNA): TGTGCCAGCAGCTTCCCGGGACAGGGGAGACGAGCTAACTATGGCTACACCTTC. Amino acid sequence: CASSFPGQGRRANYGYTF.

This clonotype turned up a few times. The chain carries TRBV11-2 and TRBJ2-3, with D maybe TRBD2 (6 bases). V shed 5 bases and J shed 0 bases, with 15 bases lying between them. Germline values: CDR1 SGHAT, CDR2 FQNNGV. This CDR3 spans 16 amino acids. CDR3 nucleotides: TGTGCCAGCAGCCAACTTCGCGGGGTCAGCACAGATACGCAGTATTTT. This sequence encodes CASSQLRGVSTDTQYF.

This clonotype came up a few times. The genes are TRBV9 and TRBJ2-3; no clear D gene. V lost 10 bases to trimming and J lost 6 bases, with 21 bases between them. CDR1 and CDR2 (germline): SGDLS, YYNGEE. The CDR3 sequence is 14 residues long. CDR3 DNA: TGTGCCCTCCCCTCGGGCAAGTGTACGGATACGCAGTATTTT. The encoded protein is CALPSGKCTDTQYF.

The chain employs TRBV19 and TRBJ2-2; no clear D gene. This CDR3 has 12 residues. The germline V gene has CDR1 LNHDA and CDR2 SQIVND (reference sequence). V dropped 5 bases and J dropped 1 base, with 2 bases sitting between them. CDR3 loop: CASSGNTGELFF. CDR3 sequence (DNA): TGTGCCAGTAGTGGGAACACCGGGGAGCTGTTTTTT.

With respect to this clonotype: Mismatch with germline at one junction end may stem from a read error. The chain links TRBV24-1 to TRBJ2-2; D may correspond to TRBD1 or TRBD2 (6 bases each). The CDR3 is made up of 15 amino acids. The V gene's germline CDR1 is KGHDR and CDR2 SFDVKD. CDR3 amino acids: CATSPTGGNSGELFF. CDR3 DNA sequence: TGTGCCACCAGTCCGACAGGAGGGAACTCCGGGGAGCTGTTTTTT.

This clonotype was counted between two and nine times. This rearrangement joins TRBV5-1 to TRBJ2-1; TRBD2 matches 8 bases. The CDR3 sequence is 16 residues long. Germline V lookup: CDR1 SGHRS, CDR2 YFSETQ. The ends lost 5 bases at V and 4 bases at J; junction bases unmatched: 11. CDR3 in DNA: TGCGCCAGCAGAACTACTACGGGCGGGAGGTACAATGAGCAGTTCTTC. This sequence encodes CASRTTTGGRYNEQFF.

The chain is built from TRBV20-1 and TRBJ2-1, with a tentative D call TRBD1 (5 bases). The CDR3 loop spans 14 amino acids. V was clipped by 2 bases and J by 8 bases, with 16 bases between them. Germline loops: CDR1 DFQATT, CDR2 SNEGSKA (reference sequence). The chain's CDR3 is CSARLVGPLDEQFF. The DNA of the CDR3 is TGCAGTGCTAGATTGGTGGGGCCTCTAGATGAGCAGTTCTTC.

Concerning this clonotype: The junction shows a germline mismatch at one end, possibly a read error. This chain links TRBV4-1 with TRBJ1-5, with TRBD1 matching 8 bases. Germline values: CDR1 MGHRA, CDR2 YSYEKL. The CDR3 has 15 amino acids. In DNA, the CDR3 is TGCACCAGCAGCCACCAGGGGGCCGAGGATCAGCCCCAGCATTTT. It translates to CTSSHQGAEDQPQHF.

The V call is TRBV12-3 or TRBV12-4, the J call TRBJ2-1, with TRBD1 as a possible D gene (6 bases). This CDR3 has 15 residues. V was cut by 4 bases and J by 5 bases, with 15 bases left in between. CDR3 nucleotide sequence: TGTGCCAGCAGTTCCCTCACAGGGCGCAACAATGAGCAGTTCTTC. Its protein is CASSSLTGRNNEQFF.

The chain joins TRBV20-1 to TRBJ2-3, with 7 bases fitting TRBD1. CDR3 length: 15 residues. The junction had 11 bases not matched to a gene; V was cut back by 4 bases and J by 4 bases. The V gene's germline CDR1 is DFQATT and CDR2 SNEGSKA (reference sequence). The CDR3 nucleotides are TGCAGTGCTATCGACCGGGACAGACCCTCAGATACGCAGTATTTT. It translates to CSAIDRDRPSDTQYF.

The J gene is TRBJ2-4, the V gene TRBV10-3, with 9 bases fitting TRBD1. CDR3 size: 13 residues. The V segment lost 5 bases and the J segment 13 bases; nucleotides outside the gene matches: 9. Per the germline V gene, CDR1 is ENHRY and CDR2 is SYGVKD. The CDR3 DNA follows: TGTGCCATCAGTACTGACAGGGGGGGTGAGCAGTACTTC. Protein sequence: CAISTDRGGEQYF.

The chain carries TRBV20-1 and TRBJ2-3; TRBD2 agrees at 14 bases. Germline values: CDR1 DFQATT, CDR2 SNEGSKA (reference sequence). This CDR3 comprises 17 residues. V shed 5 bases, J shed 3 bases, and the junction held 10 bases outside the gene matches. CDR3 in DNA: TGCAGTGCTTTTTTCCATGGGACTAGCGGGAGTACAGATACGCAGTATTTT. Amino acids: CSAFFHGTSGSTDTQYF.

V usage is TRBV14 and J usage is TRBJ2-1, with no clear D. Germline V CDR1 and CDR2: SGHDN, FVKESK. V shed 0 bases and J shed 9 bases, with 6 bases lying between them. The CDR3 runs 12 residues. The CDR3: CASSQETAEQFF. For the CDR3, the DNA is TGTGCCAGCAGCCAAGAAACGGCTGAGCAGTTCTTC.

Details on this clonotype: The junction does not match germline at one end; this may be a read error. The gene calls are TRBV9 and TRBJ1-1, with D possibly matching TRBD1 (5 bases). Looked up from germline, CDR1 is SGDLS and CDR2 is YYNGEE. This CDR3 comprises 14 residues. The CDR3 DNA follows: TGTGCCAACAGCGTACGCAGGGAGAACACTGAAGCTTTCTTT. Its protein product is CANSVRRENTEAFF.

The chain has TRBV7-2 and TRBJ2-3; D possibly corresponds to TRBD1 (5 bases). Looked up from germline, CDR1 is SGHTA and CDR2 is FQGNSA. Deletions cut 5 bases from V and 4 bases from J, with 13 bases between. The CDR3 runs to 14 residues. The CDR3 sequence: CASSLDILSDTQYF. DNA of the CDR3: TGTGCCAGCAGCCTGGACATACTTTCAGATACGCAGTATTTT. Looking up the rest from reference TRBV7-2 and TRBJ2-3 gives the full variable domain: GAGVSQSPSNKVTEKGKDVELRCDPISGHTALYWYRQSLGQGLEFLIYFQGNSAPDKSGLPSDRFSAERTGGSVSTLTIQRTQQEDSAVYLCASSLDILSDTQYFGPGTRLTVL.

This clonotype was picked up a small number of times. The chain employs TRBV7-9 and TRBJ2-3, with TRBD2 matching over 8 bases. After removal of 4 bases from V and 3 bases from J, the junction contained 9 bases not matched to a gene. The CDR3 totals 16 residues. CDR1 is SEHNR, CDR2 FQNEAQ, per germline (reference sequence). The CDR3 DNA reads as TGTGCCAGCAGCTCCCCCCTTGGCGGGGGGACAGATACGCAGTATTTT. It yields the protein CASSSPLGGGTDTQYF.